The 14 T cell receptor beta chains given below trace back to one sample, sequenced in a study of human T cells and chemical hapten exposure. TCRdb used MiXCR to reprocess the RACE reads, holding one entry per CDR3 protein. The data show approximately 260,000 distinct CDR3 sequences, 7.7% seen once. Specified time point: pre-sensitization, week 0. The treatment denotes: therapeutic diphenylcyclopropenone sensitization with weekly scalp DPC. The input for sequencing was whole blood, taken in connection with sensitization to the hapten diphenylcyclopropenone (DPC). These receptors originate from a man between 18 and 35 years old with alopecia areata. Some clones in this sample may be carry-over from other donors' samples.

This clonotype was counted between two and nine times. V gene TRBV2 combines with J gene TRBJ2-3; 12 bases agree with TRBD2. Germline values: CDR1 SNHLY, CDR2 FYNNEI. CDR3 size: 16 residues. V lost 7 bases to trimming and J lost 6 bases; unmatched junction nucleotides: 11. The CDR3 sequence: CASNRGLAGAGDTQYF. In DNA, the CDR3 is TGTGCCAGCAATCGGGGACTAGCGGGTGCTGGGGATACGCAGTATTTT.

This clonotype was picked up a small number of times. V and J are TRBV10-3 and TRBJ1-1, with D uncertain. Germline V gives CDR1 ENHRY, CDR2 SYGVKD. CDR3 size: 14 residues. V lost 5 bases, J lost 6 bases, and 16 bases lay in between. This chain's CDR3 is CAISPTDGGAEAFF. Here the CDR3 DNA reads TGTGCCATCAGTCCTACGGACGGCGGGGCTGAAGCTTTCTTT.

This clonotype was seen a few times. The gene calls are TRBV5-6 and TRBJ2-5; 10 bases are shared with TRBD1. Trimming took 5 bases from V and 4 from J; bases not matched to a gene: 17. In germline, CDR1 is SGHDT, CDR2 YYEEEE. The CDR3 extends over 18 amino acids. CDR3 coding DNA: TGTGCCAGCAGTGACCGGGACAGGGGCCTAGGGAGGATAGAGACCCAGTACTTC. It yields the protein CASSDRDRGLGRIETQYF.

The chain joins TRBV9 to TRBJ2-7, with 10 bases lining up with TRBD1. Unmatched junction bases numbered 1, after V lost 0 bases and J lost 1 base. Germline-derived CDR1 and CDR2 are SGDLS and YYNGEE. The CDR3 is 15 amino acids. This chain's CDR3 is CASSVGTGGSYEQYF. The CDR3 nucleotides are TGTGCCAGCAGCGTAGGGACAGGGGGGTCCTACGAGCAGTACTTC.

This clonotype turned up a few times. J is TRBJ2-3 and V is TRBV25-1; TRBD1 is a possible D gene (6 bases). Germline V lookup: CDR1 MGHDK, CDR2 SYGVNS. V gave up 7 bases and J gave up 0 bases, with 11 bases separating them. The CDR3 extends over 14 amino acids. The CDR3 region is CASKDRTSTDTQYF. DNA for the CDR3: TGTGCCAGCAAAGACAGGACTAGCACAGATACGCAGTATTTT.

This clonotype was detected many times. The chain uses TRBV21-1 and TRBJ2-7; TRBD1, the D gene given by the table, was not confirmed from the DNA. TRBV21-1 is a known pseudogene. The CDR3 spans 13 residues. CDR3 region: CASSKVCGKRGYV. CDR3 in DNA: TGTGCCAGCAGCAAGGTGTGCGGAAAGAGGGGGTACGTC.

There are many counts of this clonotype. This chain links TRBV20-1 with TRBJ1-2; D not certain. Trimming cost V 1 base and J 10 bases, with 19 bases left between them. Looked up from germline, CDR1 is DFQATT and CDR2 is SNEGSKA (reference sequence). This CDR3 region has 14 residues. CDR3 sequence (DNA): TGCAGTGCTAGAGCCGGGTTTCTGGGGAATGACTACACCTTC. Translation: CSARAGFLGNDYTF.

The chain is built from TRBV12-3 or TRBV12-4 and TRBJ1-6; maybe TRBD1 (5 bases). The CDR3 runs to 14 residues. Trimming took off 2 bases at V and 6 bases at J, with 8 bases between the two ends. The CDR3 DNA reads as TGTGCCAGCAGTTTACAGGGAGGTAATTCACCCCTCCACTTT. Amino acids: CASSLQGGNSPLHF.

This clonotype was recorded a few times. V and J are TRBV2 and TRBJ2-7, with D perhaps matching TRBD2 (6 bases). The germline V and J ends were trimmed by 6 bases and 1 base, with 10 bases remaining between them. Germline V gives CDR1 SNHLY, CDR2 FYNNEI. The length of the CDR3 is 13 residues. This CDR3 is CASSVGLSYEQYF. In nucleotides, the CDR3 is TGTGCCAGCAGCGTGGGACTTTCCTACGAGCAGTACTTC.

This clonotype has just a few counts. The chain combines TRBV6-5 with TRBJ2-3; no clear D gene. CDR3 length: 14 residues. The ends were cut back, 2 bases at V and 1 base at J, with 7 bases in the middle. Per germline, CDR1 MNHEY and CDR2 SVGAGI. Here the CDR3 DNA reads TGTGCCAGCAGTTACGAGTCACGCACAGATACGCAGTATTTT. Translation: CASSYESRTDTQYF.

This clonotype was detected many times. V gene TRBV15 combines with J gene TRBJ1-2; unclear D gene. The CDR3 is 18 residues long. Germline V gene sequence: CDR1 LNHNV, CDR2 YYDKDF (reference sequence). Between the trimmed V and J ends, which lost 1 base and 2 bases, there was a span of 20 bases. The CDR3 DNA follows: TGTGCCACCAGCAGAGCCGCTATCTCAGTCTGGCGCAACTATGGCTACACCTTC. Translated, it gives CATSRAAISVWRNYGYTF. The entire variable domain, with the rest obtained from reference TRBV15 and TRBJ1-2, is as follows: DAMVIQNPRYQVTQFGKPVTLSCSQTLNHNVMYWYQQKSSQAPKLLFHYYDKDFNNEADTPDNFQSRRPNTSFCFLDIRSPGLGDTAMYLCATSRAAISVWRNYGYTFGSGTRLTVV.

This clonotype has a handful of counts. The genes are TRBV4-3 and TRBJ2-1; maybe TRBD1 (6 bases). Germline assignment: CDR1 LGHNA and CDR2 YSLEER. The CDR3 has 14 amino acids. Trimming left V 0 bases short and J 9 bases short, with 12 bases between. This chain's CDR3 is CASSQDWTAGEQFF. The DNA of the CDR3 is TGCGCCAGCAGCCAAGACTGGACAGCCGGTGAGCAGTTCTTC.

This chain links TRBV5-1 with TRBJ1-6, with 7 bases aligning to TRBD1. Per germline, CDR1 SGHRS and CDR2 YFSETQ. Trimming removed 5 bases from V and 6 bases from J; junction bases left unmatched: 5. The CDR3 contains 14 residues. The CDR3 DNA follows: TGCGCCAGCAGAGGGACAGCAACTAATTCACCCCTCCACTTT. It is translated as CASRGTATNSPLHF.

This chain uses TRBV6-1 with TRBJ2-1; a weak D match, TRBD2 (6 bases). Germline CDR1 and CDR2: MNHNS and SASEGT. CDR3 length: 13 residues. The CDR3 is CSEGDYNYNEQFF. The CDR3 coding sequence is TGTTCGGAGGGTGACTATAACTACAATGAGCAGTTCTTC.